Each of the 18 T cell receptor beta chains below was sequenced from the same sample in a study of beta chain features in type 1 diabetes. General study results and limits: Shorter TCRB CDR3s, moderately but significantly so, marked every one of the four CD4+ subsets in Type 1 diabetes patients.

No antigen has been identified for these receptors. The whole isolated RNA underwent reverse transcription, so sequencing captured expressed TCRB transcripts. Here immunoSEQ multiplex PCR was the method, and the copy in TCRdb shows in-frame clones only, minus some. The sample records around 250,000 clones, less than 30% being singletons. Source material: naive CD4+ T cells from blood. The receptors were gathered from a woman aged 25-40 years with type 1 diabetes.

The table lists this clone with a few counts. This chain uses TRBV5-1 with TRBJ1-1, with D unclear. V gave up 0 bases and J gave up 1 base, with 7 bases separating them. CDR3 length: 14 amino acids. Per germline, CDR1 SGHRS and CDR2 YFSETQ. CDR3 amino acids: CASSLATANTEAFF. In nucleotides, the CDR3 is TGCGCCAGCAGCTTGGCAACAGCGAACACTGAAGCTTTCTTT. The variable domain in full, completed from reference TRBV5-1 and TRBJ1-1, reads KAGVTQTPRYLIKTRGQQVTLSCSPISGHRSVSWYQQTPGQGLQFLFEYFSETQRNKGNFPGRFSGRQFSNSRSEMNVSTLELGDSALYLCASSLATANTEAFFGQGTRLTVV.

The chain employs TRBV29-1 and TRBJ2-3; 12 positions agree with TRBD1. The CDR3 is made up of 15 amino acids. The junction had 5 bases not matched to a gene; V was cut back by 6 bases and J by 1 base. CDR1 and CDR2 from the germline V gene are SQVTM and ANQGSEA. The CDR3 reads CSVTGTGGGTDTQYF. The DNA of the CDR3 is TGCAGCGTGACCGGGACAGGGGGCGGCACAGATACGCAGTATTTT.

The gene calls are TRBV9 and TRBJ2-5; the match to TRBD2 covers 7 bases. Germline V gives CDR1 SGDLS, CDR2 YYNGEE. The V gene end was trimmed by 0 bases and the J gene end by 0 bases; junction bases not matched to a gene: 11. CDR3 size: 18 residues. DNA of the CDR3: TGTGCCAGCAGCGTAGAATGGGGGGGACTGGGAAACCAAGAGACCCAGTACTTC. It specifies CASSVEWGGLGNQETQYF.

The chain is built from TRBV29-1 and TRBJ2-2, with 8 bases that match TRBD1. Germline CDR1 SQVTM, CDR2 ANQGSEA. Losses at the gene ends were 6 bases for V and 3 bases for J; bases not matched to a gene: 9. The CDR3 runs to 15 residues. CDR3 nucleotide sequence: TGCAGCGTCGGGACAGGCGCCTCTGACACCGGGGAGCTGTTTTTT. Residues: CSVGTGASDTGELFF.

This clone turned up a few times. The chain carries TRBV5-5 and TRBJ2-7; D possibly corresponds to TRBD1 (5 bases). Trimming took off 4 bases at V and 6 bases at J, with 17 bases between the two ends. The CDR3 is 14 amino acids. CDR1 and CDR2 (germline): SGHKS, YYEKEE (reference sequence). CDR3 sequence (DNA): TGTGCCAGCAGCCCTAACTATGCAGGGCGCGAGCAGTACTTC. Amino acids: CASSPNYAGREQYF.

This clone was detected only a few times. The chain couples TRBV4-2 to TRBJ1-1, with a possible D match to TRBD1 (5 bases). From germline, CDR1 is LGHNA and CDR2 YNFKEQ. CDR3 length: 14 amino acids. Trimming took off 4 bases at V and 3 bases at J, with 12 bases between the two ends. The CDR3 nucleotides are TGTGCCAGCAGCCTAGCAGGGTCCCACACTGAAGCTTTCTTT. This codes for CASSLAGSHTEAFF.

The genes are TRBV9 and TRBJ1-1; D gene ambiguous. Germline values: CDR1 SGDLS, CDR2 YYNGEE. V gave up 4 bases and J gave up 3 bases, with 13 bases separating them. This CDR3 contains 14 residues. The CDR3, as DNA: TGTGCCAGCAGCCCTTACGTTCTATACACTGAAGCTTTCTTT. This sequence encodes CASSPYVLYTEAFF.

The chain links TRBV5-4 to TRBJ1-2; D not resolved. The CDR3 spans 14 residues. Trimming stripped 0 bases from V and 0 bases from J, with 6 bases between. CDR1 is SGHNT, CDR2 YYREEE, per germline (reference sequence). CDR3 coding DNA: TGTGCCAGCAGCTTGGCTATAACTAACTATGGCTACACCTTC. This sequence encodes CASSLAITNYGYTF. Combining the CDR3 with reference TRBV5-4 and TRBJ1-2 gives the whole variable domain ETGVTQSPTHLIKTRGQQVTLRCSSQSGHNTVSWYQQALGQGPQFIFQYYREEENGRGNFPPRFSGLQFPNYSSELNVNALELDDSALYLCASSLAITNYGYTFGSGTRLTVV.

The table lists this clone with a few counts. The chain recombines TRBV29-1 with TRBJ2-1; the D is unclear. There are 12 residues in the CDR3. From germline, CDR1 is SQVTM and CDR2 ANQGSEA. V was clipped by 5 bases and J by 9 bases, with 14 bases between them. For the CDR3, the DNA is TGCAGCGTTATGCGAGAGTCGATTGAGCAGTTCTTC. It codes for CSVMRESIEQFF.

The chain recombines TRBV5-1 with TRBJ1-2; 7 nucleotides agree with TRBD1. Trimming at V came to 3 bases and at J to 8 bases, leaving 7 bases not matched to a gene. The CDR3 spans 13 residues. Germline V lookup: CDR1 SGHRS, CDR2 YFSETQ. Written as DNA, the CDR3 is TGCGCCAGCAGCTGGGGGACAGCCCTAGGCTACACCTTC. It specifies CASSWGTALGYTF.

The chain couples TRBV6-5 to TRBJ2-3; D might be TRBD1 (5 bases). The V end was cut by 2 bases, the J end by 5 bases, with 11 bases between. The CDR3 covers 14 residues. Germline V gene lookup returns CDR1 MNHEY and CDR2 SVGAGI. CDR3 coding DNA: TGTGCCAGCAGTTACGCTAGGGGCGGAGATACGCAGTATTTT. Translating gives CASSYARGGDTQYF.

The J gene is TRBJ1-1, the V gene TRBV4-2; D may be TRBD1 (6 bases). Trimming removed 7 bases from V and 3 bases from J, with 9 bases in between. The CDR3 runs to 12 residues. The V gene's germline CDR1 is LGHNA and CDR2 YNFKEQ. The CDR3: CASTEGDTEAFF. The CDR3 DNA follows: TGTGCCAGCACTGAGGGGGACACTGAAGCTTTCTTT.

The chain combines TRBV28 with TRBJ2-7; a weak D match, TRBD1 (5 bases). The CDR3 contains 15 residues. V was shortened by 10 bases and J by 0 bases, with 19 bases between the two germline ends. CDR1 is MDHEN, CDR2 SYDVKM, per germline. The CDR3 spells CATTFRADSSYEQYF. The CDR3 DNA reads as TGTGCCACCACATTCAGGGCGGATAGCTCCTACGAGCAGTACTTC.

The DNA for the CDR3 is TGTGCCTGGAGTAATCGTGCGGGCTACAATGAGCAGTTCTTC. Protein: CAWSNRAGYNEQFF. The rearrangement links TRBV30 to TRBJ2-1; maybe TRBD2 (5 bases). Between the trimmed V and J ends, which lost 2 bases and 3 bases, there was a span of 11 bases. Per germline, CDR1 GTSNPN and CDR2 SVGIG (reference sequence). The CDR3 contains 14 residues. Looking up the rest from reference TRBV30 and TRBJ2-1 gives the full variable domain: SQTIHQWPATLVQPVGSPLSLECTVEGTSNPNLYWYRQAAGRGLQLLFYSVGIGQISSEVPQNLSASRPQDRQFILSSKKLLLSDSGFYLCAWSNRAGYNEQFFGPGTRLTVL.

V and J are TRBV7-2 and TRBJ2-2; D ambiguous. Trimming stripped 3 bases from V and 1 base from J, with 9 bases between. The CDR3 covers 15 residues. Germline lookup yields CDR1 SGHTA and CDR2 FQGNSA. CDR3 loop: CASSFFSQNTGELFF. The CDR3 DNA follows: TGTGCCAGCAGCTTTTTTAGCCAGAACACCGGGGAGCTGTTTTTT.

About this clone itself: This specimen includes other DNA sequences encoding the same CDR3. The chain couples TRBV7-2 to TRBJ2-7, with 7 bases aligning to TRBD2. V gave up 1 base and J gave up 0 bases; unmatched junction bases: 3. The CDR3 is made up of 15 amino acids. Germline V lookup: CDR1 SGHTA, CDR2 FQGNSA. The CDR3 DNA sequence: TGTGCCAGCAGCTTAGGTGGCGGGAGCTCCTACGAGCAGTACTTC. This sequence encodes CASSLGGGSSYEQYF.

This clone was seen a handful of times. The CDR3 coding sequence is TGTGCCAGCAGCCCCGGGACAGCCTTCGATCAGCCCCAGCATTTT. Translating it yields CASSPGTAFDQPQHF. The rearrangement joins TRBV7-2 to TRBJ1-5; TRBD1 matches 7 bases. This CDR3 has 15 residues. After removal of 5 bases from V and 5 bases from J, the junction contained 9 bases not matched to a gene. From germline, CDR1 is SGHTA and CDR2 FQGNSA.

The chain uses TRBV30 and TRBJ2-5; 7 nucleotides align to TRBD2. The end of the DNA fits TRBJ2-7 better, so the J call may be wrong. CDR3 size: 16 residues. Per germline, CDR1 GTSNPN and CDR2 SVGIG (reference sequence). This chain's CDR3 is CAWSRLTSKSSYEQYF. CDR3 nucleotides: TGTGCCTGGAGTAGACTGACTAGCAAGAGCTCCTACGAGCAGTACTTC.